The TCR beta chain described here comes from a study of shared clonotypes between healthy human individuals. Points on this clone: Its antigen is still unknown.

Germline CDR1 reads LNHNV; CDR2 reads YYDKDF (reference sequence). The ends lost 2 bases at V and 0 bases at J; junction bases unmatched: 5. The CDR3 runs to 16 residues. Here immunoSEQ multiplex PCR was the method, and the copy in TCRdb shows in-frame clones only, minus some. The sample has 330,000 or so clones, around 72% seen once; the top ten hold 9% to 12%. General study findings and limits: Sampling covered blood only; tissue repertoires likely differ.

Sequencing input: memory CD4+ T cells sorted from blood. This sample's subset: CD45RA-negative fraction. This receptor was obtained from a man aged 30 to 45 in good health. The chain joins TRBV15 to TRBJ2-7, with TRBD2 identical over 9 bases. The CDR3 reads CATSRTLAGSSYEQYF. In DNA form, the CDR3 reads TGTGCCACCAGCAGAACCCTAGCGGGGAGCTCCTACGAGCAGTACTTC.